This TCR beta chain was found in a study of blood T cell repertoires in COVID-19. Study background: Whether acute or convalescent, the COVID-19 samples came from the United States, Italy and Spain. In each case, the material was cDNA or gDNA derived from T cells, B-cell-depleted T cells, or PBMCs.

There are 19 residues in the CDR3. Method: immunoSEQ multiplex PCR; TCRdb's copy keeps in-frame clones and lacks some. The sample includes hundreds of thousands of clones, 87% of them seen just once. The receptor was isolated from a woman aged 45 to 65 who had recovered from COVID-19. J is TRBJ2-3 and V is TRBV1; TRBD1, the table's D call, was not compared with the DNA. TRBV1 is described as a pseudogene. Material for sequencing was peripheral blood. CDR3 in amino acids: CTSSQDPKSDRIHTDTQYF. The CDR3 DNA sequence: TGCACCAGCAGCCAAGATCCCAAATCTGACAGGATCCACACAGATACGCAGTATTTT.